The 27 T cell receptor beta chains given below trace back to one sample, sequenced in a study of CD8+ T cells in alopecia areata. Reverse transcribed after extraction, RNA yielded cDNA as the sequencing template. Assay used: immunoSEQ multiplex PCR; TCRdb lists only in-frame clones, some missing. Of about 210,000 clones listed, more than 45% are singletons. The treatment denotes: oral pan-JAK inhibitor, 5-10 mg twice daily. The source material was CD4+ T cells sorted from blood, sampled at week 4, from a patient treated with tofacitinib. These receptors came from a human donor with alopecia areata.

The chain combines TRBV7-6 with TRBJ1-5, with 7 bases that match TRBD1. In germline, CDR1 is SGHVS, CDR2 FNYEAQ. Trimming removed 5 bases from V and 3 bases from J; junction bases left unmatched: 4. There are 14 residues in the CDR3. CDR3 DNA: TGTGCCAGCAGCACGGGACAGCCCAATCAGCCCCAGCATTTT. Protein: CASSTGQPNQPQHF.

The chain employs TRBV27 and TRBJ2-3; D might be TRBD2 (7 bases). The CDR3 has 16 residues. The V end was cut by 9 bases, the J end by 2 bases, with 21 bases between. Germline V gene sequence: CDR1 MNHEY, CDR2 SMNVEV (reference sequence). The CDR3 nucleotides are TGTGCCAGTAGACGTAGCGAGGGGGGGGCCACAGATACGCAGTATTTT. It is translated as CASRRSEGGATDTQYF.

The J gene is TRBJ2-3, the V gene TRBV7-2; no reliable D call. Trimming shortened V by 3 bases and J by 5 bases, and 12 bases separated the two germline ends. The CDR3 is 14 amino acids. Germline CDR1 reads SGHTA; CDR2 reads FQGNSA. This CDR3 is CASSLTKWGDTQYF. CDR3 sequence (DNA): TGTGCCAGCAGCTTGACGAAGTGGGGAGATACGCAGTATTTT.

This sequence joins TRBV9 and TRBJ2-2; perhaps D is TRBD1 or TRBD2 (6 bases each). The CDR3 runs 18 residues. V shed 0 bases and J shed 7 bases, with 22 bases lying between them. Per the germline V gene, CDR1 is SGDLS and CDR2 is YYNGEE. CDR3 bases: TGTGCCAGCAGCGTAGCTACGGGGGATACAGGGAACGGCGGGGAGCTGTTTTTT. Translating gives CASSVATGDTGNGGELFF.

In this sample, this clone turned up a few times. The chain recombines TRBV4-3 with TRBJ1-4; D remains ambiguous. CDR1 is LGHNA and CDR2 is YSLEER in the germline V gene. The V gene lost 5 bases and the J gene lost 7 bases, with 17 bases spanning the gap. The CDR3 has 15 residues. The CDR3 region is CASSSRFGGGEKLFF. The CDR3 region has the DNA TGCGCCAGCAGCTCTAGGTTTGGTGGTGGTGAAAAACTGTTTTTT.

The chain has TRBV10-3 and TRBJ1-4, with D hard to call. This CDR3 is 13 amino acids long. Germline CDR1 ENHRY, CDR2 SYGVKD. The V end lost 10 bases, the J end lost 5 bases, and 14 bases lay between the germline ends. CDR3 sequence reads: CATTNGPNEKLFF. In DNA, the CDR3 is TGTGCCACCACAAACGGACCAAATGAAAAACTGTTTTTT.

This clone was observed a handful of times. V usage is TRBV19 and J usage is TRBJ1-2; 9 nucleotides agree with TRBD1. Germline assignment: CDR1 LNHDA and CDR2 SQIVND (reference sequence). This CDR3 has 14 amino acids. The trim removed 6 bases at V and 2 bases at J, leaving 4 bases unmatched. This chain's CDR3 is CASRRTGENYGYTF. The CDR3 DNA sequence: TGTGCCAGTAGACGGACAGGGGAGAACTATGGCTACACCTTC.

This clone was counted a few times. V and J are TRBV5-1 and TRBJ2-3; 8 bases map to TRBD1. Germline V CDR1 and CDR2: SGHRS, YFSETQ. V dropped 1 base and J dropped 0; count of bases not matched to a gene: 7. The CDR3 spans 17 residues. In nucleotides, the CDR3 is TGCGCCAGCAGCTTGTGGCCCTGGACAGGGAGCACAGATACGCAGTATTTT. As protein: CASSLWPWTGSTDTQYF. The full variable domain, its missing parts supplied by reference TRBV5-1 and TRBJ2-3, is KAGVTQTPRYLIKTRGQQVTLSCSPISGHRSVSWYQQTPGQGLQFLFEYFSETQRNKGNFPGRFSGRQFSNSRSEMNVSTLELGDSALYLCASSLWPWTGSTDTQYFGPGTRLTVL.

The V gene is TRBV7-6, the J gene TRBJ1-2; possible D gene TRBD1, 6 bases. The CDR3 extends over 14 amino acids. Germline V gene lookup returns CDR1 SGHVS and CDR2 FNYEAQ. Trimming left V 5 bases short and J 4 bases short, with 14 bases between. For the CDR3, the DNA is TGTGCCAGCAGCCGAGACAGGTCCCTCTATGGCTACACCTTC. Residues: CASSRDRSLYGYTF. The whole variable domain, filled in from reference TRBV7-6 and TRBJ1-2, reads GAGVSQSPRYKVTKRGQDVALRCDPISGHVSLYWYRQALGQGPEFLTYFNYEAQQDKSGLPNDRFSAERPEGSISTLTIQRTEQRDSAMYRCASSRDRSLYGYTFGSGTRLTVV.

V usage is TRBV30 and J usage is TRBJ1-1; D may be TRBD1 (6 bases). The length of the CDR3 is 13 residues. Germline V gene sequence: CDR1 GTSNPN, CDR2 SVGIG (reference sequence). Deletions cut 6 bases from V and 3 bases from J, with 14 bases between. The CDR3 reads CACTLGQYTEAFF. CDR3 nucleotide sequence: TGTGCCTGCACCTTAGGACAGTACACTGAAGCTTTCTTT.

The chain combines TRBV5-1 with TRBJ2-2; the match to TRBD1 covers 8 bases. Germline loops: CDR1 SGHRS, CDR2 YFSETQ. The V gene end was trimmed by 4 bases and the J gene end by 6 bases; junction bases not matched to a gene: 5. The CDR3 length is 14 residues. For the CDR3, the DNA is TGCGCCAGCAGCACCGGACAGGGCGCCGGGGAGCTGTTTTTT. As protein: CASSTGQGAGELFF.

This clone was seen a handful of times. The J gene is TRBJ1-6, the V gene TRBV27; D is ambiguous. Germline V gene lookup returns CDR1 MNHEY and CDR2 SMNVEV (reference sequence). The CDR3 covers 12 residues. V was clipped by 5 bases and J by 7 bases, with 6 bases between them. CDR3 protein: CASSPINSPLHF. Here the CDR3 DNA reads TGTGCCAGCAGTCCTATCAATTCACCCCTCCACTTT.

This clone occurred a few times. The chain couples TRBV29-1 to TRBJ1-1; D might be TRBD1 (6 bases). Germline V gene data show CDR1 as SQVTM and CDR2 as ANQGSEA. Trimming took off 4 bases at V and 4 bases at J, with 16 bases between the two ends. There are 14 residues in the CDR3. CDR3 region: CSVARQGPGTEAFF. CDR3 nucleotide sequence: TGCAGCGTTGCGCGGCAGGGGCCGGGCACTGAAGCTTTCTTT.

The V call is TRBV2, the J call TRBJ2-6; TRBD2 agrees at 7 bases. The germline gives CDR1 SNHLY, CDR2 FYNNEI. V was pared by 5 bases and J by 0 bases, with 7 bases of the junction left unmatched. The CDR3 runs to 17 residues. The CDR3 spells CASSYNRLASGANVLTF. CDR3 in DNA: TGTGCCAGCAGTTATAACAGACTAGCCTCTGGGGCCAACGTCCTGACTTTC.

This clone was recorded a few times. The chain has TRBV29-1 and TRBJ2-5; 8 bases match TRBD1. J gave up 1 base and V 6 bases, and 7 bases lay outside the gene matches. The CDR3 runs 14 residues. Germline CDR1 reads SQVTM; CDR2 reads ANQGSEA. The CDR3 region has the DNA TGCAGCGTCCTCCAAGGGACAGGCCAAGAGACCCAGTACTTC. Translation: CSVLQGTGQETQYF.

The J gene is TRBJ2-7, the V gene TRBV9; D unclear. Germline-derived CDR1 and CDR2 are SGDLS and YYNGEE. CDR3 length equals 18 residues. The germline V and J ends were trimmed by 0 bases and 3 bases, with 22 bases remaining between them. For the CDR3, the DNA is TGTGCCAGCAGCGTAGGACTCCTAAGTGGAAGCTCTAACTACGAGCAGTACTTC. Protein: CASSVGLLSGSSNYEQYF.

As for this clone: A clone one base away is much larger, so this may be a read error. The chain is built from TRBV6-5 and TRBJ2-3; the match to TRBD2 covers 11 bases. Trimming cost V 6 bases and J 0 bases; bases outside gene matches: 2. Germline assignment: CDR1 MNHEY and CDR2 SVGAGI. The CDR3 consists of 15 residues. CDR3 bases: TGTGCCAGCAGCCCTAGCGGGGGGAGCACAGATACGCAGTATTTT. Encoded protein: CASSPSGGSTDTQYF.

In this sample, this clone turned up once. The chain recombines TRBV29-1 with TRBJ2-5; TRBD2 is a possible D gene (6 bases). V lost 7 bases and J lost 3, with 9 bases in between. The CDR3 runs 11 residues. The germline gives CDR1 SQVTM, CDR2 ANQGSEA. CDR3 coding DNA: TGCAGCGATCTAGCGAAAGAGACCCAGTACTTC. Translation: CSDLAKETQYF. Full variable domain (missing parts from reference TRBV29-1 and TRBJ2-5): SAVISQKPSRDICQRGTSLTIQCQVDSQVTMMFWYRQQPGQSLTLIATANQGSEATYESGFVIDKFPISRPNLTFSTLTVSNMSPEDSSIYLCSDLAKETQYFGPGTRLLVL.

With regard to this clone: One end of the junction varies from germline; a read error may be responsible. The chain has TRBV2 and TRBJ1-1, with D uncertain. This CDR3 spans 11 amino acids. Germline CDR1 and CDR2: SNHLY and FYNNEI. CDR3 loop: CASRAITQAFF. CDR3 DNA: TGTGCCAGCAGGGCGATCACTCAAGCTTTCTTT.

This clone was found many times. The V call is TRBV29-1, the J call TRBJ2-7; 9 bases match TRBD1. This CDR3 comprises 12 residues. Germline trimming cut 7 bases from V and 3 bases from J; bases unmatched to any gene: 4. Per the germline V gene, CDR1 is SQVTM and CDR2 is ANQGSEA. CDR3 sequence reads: CSAVGQGYEQYF. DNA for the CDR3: TGCAGCGCTGTGGGACAGGGCTACGAGCAGTACTTC.

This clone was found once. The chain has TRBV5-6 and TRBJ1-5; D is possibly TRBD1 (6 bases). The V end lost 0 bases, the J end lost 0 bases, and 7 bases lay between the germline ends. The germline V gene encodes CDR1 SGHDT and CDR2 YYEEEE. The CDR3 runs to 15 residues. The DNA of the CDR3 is TGTGCCAGCAGCTTGGGACAGGTTAGCAATCAGCCCCAGCATTTT. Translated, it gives CASSLGQVSNQPQHF.

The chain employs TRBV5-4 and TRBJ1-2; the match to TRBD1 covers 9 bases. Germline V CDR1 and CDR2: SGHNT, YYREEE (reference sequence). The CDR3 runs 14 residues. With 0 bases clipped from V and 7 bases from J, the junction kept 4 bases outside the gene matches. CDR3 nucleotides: TGTGCCAGCAGCTTGGCCCAGGGACAGGGTGGCTACACCTTC. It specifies CASSLAQGQGGYTF.

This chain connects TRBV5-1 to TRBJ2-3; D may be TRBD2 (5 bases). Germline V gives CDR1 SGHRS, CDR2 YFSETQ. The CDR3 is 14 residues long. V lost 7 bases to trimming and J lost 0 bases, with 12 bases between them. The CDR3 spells CASGEEGSTDTQYF. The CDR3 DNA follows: TGCGCCAGCGGGGAAGAGGGAAGCACAGATACGCAGTATTTT.

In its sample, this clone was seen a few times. In DNA form, the CDR3 reads TGTGCCAGCACCAAACCAAAGGGGGCATCGGGCCAAGAGACCCAGTACTTC. This codes for CASTKPKGASGQETQYF. V is TRBV25-1 and J is TRBJ2-5; 7 bases map to TRBD1. Germline values: CDR1 MGHDK, CDR2 SYGVNS. CDR3 size: 17 residues. The junction had 15 bases not matched to a gene; V was cut back by 7 bases and J by 1 base.

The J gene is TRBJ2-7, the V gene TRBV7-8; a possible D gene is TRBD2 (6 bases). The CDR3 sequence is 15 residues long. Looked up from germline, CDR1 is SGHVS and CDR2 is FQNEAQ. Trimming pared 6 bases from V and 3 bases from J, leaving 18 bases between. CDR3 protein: CASSQGLGGRYEQYF. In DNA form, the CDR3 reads TGTGCCAGCAGTCAAGGACTGGGGGGACGCTACGAGCAGTACTTC.

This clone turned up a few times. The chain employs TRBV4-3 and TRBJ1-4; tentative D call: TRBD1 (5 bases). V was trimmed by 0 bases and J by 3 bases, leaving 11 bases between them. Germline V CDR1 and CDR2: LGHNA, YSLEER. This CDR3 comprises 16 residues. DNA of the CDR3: TGCGCCAGCAGCCAAGATGTGGGGCGAGCTAATGAAAAACTGTTTTTT. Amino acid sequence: CASSQDVGRANEKLFF.

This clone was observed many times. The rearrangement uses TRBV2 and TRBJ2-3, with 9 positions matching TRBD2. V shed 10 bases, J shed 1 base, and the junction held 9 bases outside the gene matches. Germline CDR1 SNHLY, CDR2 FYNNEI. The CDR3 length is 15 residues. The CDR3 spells CAMILAGERTDTQYF. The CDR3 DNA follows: TGTGCCATGATTTTAGCGGGGGAGCGCACAGATACGCAGTATTTT.